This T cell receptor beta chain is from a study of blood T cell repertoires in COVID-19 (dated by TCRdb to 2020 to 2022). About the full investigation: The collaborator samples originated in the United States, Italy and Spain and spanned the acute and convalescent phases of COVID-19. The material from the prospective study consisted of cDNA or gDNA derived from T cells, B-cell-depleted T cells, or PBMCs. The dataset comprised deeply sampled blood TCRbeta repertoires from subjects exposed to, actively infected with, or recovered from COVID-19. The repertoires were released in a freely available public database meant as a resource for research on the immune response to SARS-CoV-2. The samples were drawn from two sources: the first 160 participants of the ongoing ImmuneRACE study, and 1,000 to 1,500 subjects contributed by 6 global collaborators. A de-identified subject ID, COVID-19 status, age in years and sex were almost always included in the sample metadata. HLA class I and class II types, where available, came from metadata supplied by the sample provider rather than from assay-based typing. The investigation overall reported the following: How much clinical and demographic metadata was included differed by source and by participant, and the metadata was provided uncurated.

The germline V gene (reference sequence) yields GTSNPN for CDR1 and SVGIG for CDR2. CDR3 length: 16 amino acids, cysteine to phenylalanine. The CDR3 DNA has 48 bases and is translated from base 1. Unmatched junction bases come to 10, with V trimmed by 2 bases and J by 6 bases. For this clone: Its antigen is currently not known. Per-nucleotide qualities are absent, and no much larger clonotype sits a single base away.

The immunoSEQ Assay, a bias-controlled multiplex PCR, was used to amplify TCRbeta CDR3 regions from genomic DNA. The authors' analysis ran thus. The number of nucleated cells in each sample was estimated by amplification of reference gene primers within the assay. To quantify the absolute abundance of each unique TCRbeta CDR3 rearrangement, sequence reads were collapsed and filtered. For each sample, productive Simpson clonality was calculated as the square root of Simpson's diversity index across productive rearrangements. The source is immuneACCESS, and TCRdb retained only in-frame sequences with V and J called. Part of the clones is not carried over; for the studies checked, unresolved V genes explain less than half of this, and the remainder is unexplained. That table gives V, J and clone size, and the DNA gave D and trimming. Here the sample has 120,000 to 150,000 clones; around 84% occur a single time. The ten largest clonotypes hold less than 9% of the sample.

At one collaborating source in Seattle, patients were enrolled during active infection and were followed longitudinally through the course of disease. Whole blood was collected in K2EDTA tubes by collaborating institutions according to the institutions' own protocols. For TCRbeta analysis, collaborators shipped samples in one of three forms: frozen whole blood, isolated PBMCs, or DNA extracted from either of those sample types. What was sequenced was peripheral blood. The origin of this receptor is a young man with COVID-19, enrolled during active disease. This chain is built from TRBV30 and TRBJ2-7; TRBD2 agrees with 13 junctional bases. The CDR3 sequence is CAWSWTSGRSSREQYF. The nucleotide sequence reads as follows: TGTGCCTGGAGTTGGACTAGCGGGAGATCGTCGCGCGAGCAGTACTTC.